This note documents a single TCR beta chain sequence. This sample is part of a study of T cell responses to AZD1222 COVID-19 vaccine. Samples with a second dose at about 4 or about 12 weeks were pooled together. The repertoire was sequenced with immunoSEQ multiplex PCR; TCRdb's copy has only in-frame clones and lacks some. The repertoire holds fewer than 200,000 clones, about 90% seen once, with under 14% in the top ten. This CDR3 comprises 17 residues. CDR1 and CDR2 from the germline V gene are MDHEN and SYDVKM. With V trimmed by 5 bases and J by 0 bases, 7 bases remained unmatched. The receptor was isolated from an adult who received the AZD1222 COVID-19 vaccine. The material sequenced was peripheral blood, taken 28 days after the second AZD1222 dose. The V call is TRBV28, the J call TRBJ1-4; 9 positions agree with TRBD1. Here the CDR3 DNA reads TGTGCCAGCAGTCCCCCGGGACAGGGCCCAACTAATGAAAAACTGTTTTTT. Its protein is CASSPPGQGPTNEKLFF.